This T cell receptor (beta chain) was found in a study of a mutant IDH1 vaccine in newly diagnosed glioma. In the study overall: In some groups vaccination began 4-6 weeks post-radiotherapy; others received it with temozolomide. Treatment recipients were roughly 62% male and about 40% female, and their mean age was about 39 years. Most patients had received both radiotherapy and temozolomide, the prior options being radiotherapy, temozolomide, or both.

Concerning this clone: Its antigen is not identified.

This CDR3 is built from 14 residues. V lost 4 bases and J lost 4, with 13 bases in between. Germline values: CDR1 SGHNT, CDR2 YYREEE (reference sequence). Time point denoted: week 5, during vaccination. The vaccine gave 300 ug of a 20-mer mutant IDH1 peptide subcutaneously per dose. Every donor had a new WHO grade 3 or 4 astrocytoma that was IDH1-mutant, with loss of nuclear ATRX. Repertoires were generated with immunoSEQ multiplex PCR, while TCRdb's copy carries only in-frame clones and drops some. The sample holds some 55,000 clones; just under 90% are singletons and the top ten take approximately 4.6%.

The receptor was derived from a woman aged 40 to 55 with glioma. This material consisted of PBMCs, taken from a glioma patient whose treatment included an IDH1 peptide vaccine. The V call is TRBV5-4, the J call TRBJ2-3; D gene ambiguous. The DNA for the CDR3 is TGTGCCAGCAGCACGACGGTCCTCGCAGATACGCAGTATTTT. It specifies CASSTTVLADTQYF.